This TCR beta chain was recorded in a study of regulatory T cells in long-lasting Graves disease. Losses at the gene ends were 2 bases for V and 2 bases for J; bases not matched to a gene: 5. CDR3 length equals 15 residues. CDR1 and CDR2 (germline): SGHTA, FQGNSA. Broader study findings: Persistent disease was associated with favored TRBV28 usage and with favored use of TRBJ1-2 and TRBJ2-5.

Specified time point: newly diagnosed GD, antithyroid drugs for less than 3 months. PBMCs provided the RNA from which the TCR library was made. Researchers made TCR beta libraries by using iRepertoire HTBI primers and running Arm-PCR on CDR3 regions. Using its own MiXCR run on the multiplex PCR reads, TCRdb lists one record per CDR3 protein. The sample contains 450,000 to 650,000 distinct CDR3 sequences, about 16% of which appear only once. This clonotype occurred many times. As yet, its antigen is unknown. This same sample was also taken into another study, of T cells in Graves' hyperthyroidism and ophthalmopathy. As reported in that work: Graves' hyperthyroidism showing no ophthalmopathy progression within 18 months was considered stable.

This clonotype originated in a woman aged 40-60 years with Graves disease. The gene calls are TRBV7-2 and TRBJ2-5; 7 positions match TRBD2. Sequencing was performed on peripheral blood mononuclear cells (PBMCs), taken at new diagnosis, from a patient treated with antithyroid drugs. The CDR3 coding sequence is TGTGCCAGCAGCTTAATCGAAGCGGGACAAGAGACCCAGTACTTC. Protein sequence: CASSLIEAGQETQYF.